This T cell receptor (beta chain) comes out of a study of T cell clonotyping in hematopoietic cell transplantation. Findings and caveats of the study: Graft donor and pretransplant recipient Inverse Simpson Index values predicted broader posttransplant TCR diversity. At the given depth, recipient repertoires were over 97% de novo clonotypes. Recipient TCR diversity dropped after transplant; expanded clonotypes rose from day 30 to 180. No sorting was done, leaving CD4 and CD8 contributions mixed.

The table came from immunoSEQ multiplex PCR; TCRdb's copy has only in-frame clones and leaves some out. The sample yields some 17,000 clones, 90% seen once. Germline assignment: CDR1 MGHRA and CDR2 YSYEKL. This CDR3 spans 16 amino acids. V trimming: 0 bases; J trimming: 4 bases; junction bases outside the gene matches: 4. To note about this clone: Its antigen is undetermined.

The TCR sequence derives from a man aged 45-65 years in good health. Some clones in this sample may be carry-over from other donors' samples. The chain combines TRBV4-1 with TRBJ2-7; the match to TRBD2 covers 12 bases. The sequenced sample consisted of peripheral blood mononuclear cells. The CDR3 region is CASSQDILAGGYEQYF. In nucleotides, the CDR3 is TGCGCCAGCAGCCAAGACATACTAGCGGGGGGTTACGAGCAGTACTTC.